Sequencing of this T cell receptor beta chain was carried out in a study of T cell responses to AZD1222 COVID-19 vaccine. V shed 3 bases, J shed 5 bases, and the junction held 5 bases outside the gene matches. CDR1 and CDR2 (germline): SGHNT, YYREEE (reference sequence). This CDR3 is built from 14 residues. This clone appeared a single time. The repertoire was sequenced with immunoSEQ multiplex PCR; TCRdb's copy has only in-frame clones and lacks some. This sample has over 65,000 clones, with approximately 89% found just once. The genes are TRBV5-4 and TRBJ2-1; TRBD1 matches at 7 bases. The source was peripheral blood, collected 28 days after the second AZD1222 dose. The sequence was collected from an adult who received the AZD1222 COVID-19 vaccine. The CDR3 region is CASSYRGHHNEQFF. Here the CDR3 DNA reads TGTGCCAGCAGCTATAGGGGGCACCACAATGAGCAGTTCTTC.